Shown below are 4 T cell receptor beta chains from a single sample sequenced in a study of blood T cell repertoires in COVID-19. Sequencing used immunoSEQ multiplex PCR; TCRdb keeps in-frame clones, though not all of them. The table shows about 440,000 clones, with approximately 89% occurring only once. Sample: peripheral blood. All receptors come from a woman aged 50 to 60 with COVID-19, enrolled during active disease.

In this sample, this clone turned up a few times. In DNA form, the CDR3 reads TGTGCCAGCAGCTTTGGGGGGGAGGGAACTGAAGCTTTCTTT. Encoded protein: CASSFGGEGTEAFF. This sequence joins TRBV11-3 and TRBJ1-1, with a tentative D call TRBD1 (5 bases). The CDR3 has 14 residues. CDR1 SGHNT and CDR2 YENEEA come from the germline V gene. V dropped 3 bases and J dropped 5 bases, with 13 bases sitting between them. The full variable domain, in which reference TRBV11-3 and TRBJ1-1 provide the parts outside the CDR3, is EAGVVQSPRYKIIEKKQPVAFWCNPISGHNTLYWYLQNLGQGPELLIRYENEEAVDDSQLPKDRFSAERLKGVDSTLKIQPAELGDSAVYLCASSFGGEGTEAFFGQGTRLTVV.

V is TRBV5-1 and J is TRBJ2-1; tentative D call: TRBD2 (6 bases). The V end was cut by 5 bases, the J end by 5 bases, with 17 bases between. There are 15 residues in the CDR3. Per the germline V gene, CDR1 is SGHRS and CDR2 is YFSETQ. CDR3 sequence: CASRPSSVVHNEQFF. Written as DNA, the CDR3 is TGCGCCAGCAGGCCGTCTAGCGTGGTGCACAATGAGCAGTTCTTC.

This clone has a single count. The genes are TRBV29-1 and TRBJ1-1; 7 bases are shared with TRBD1. Germline values: CDR1 SQVTM, CDR2 ANQGSEA. CDR3 size: 15 residues. V gave up 1 base and J gave up 2 bases; unmatched junction bases: 7. The CDR3 coding sequence is TGCAGCGTTGAAGCTTGGGGACAGATCAACACTGAAGCTTTCTTT. This translates into CSVEAWGQINTEAFF.

The V and J genes are TRBV12-3 or TRBV12-4 and TRBJ1-5; TRBD1 is a possible D gene (5 bases). The CDR3 contains 13 residues. Trimming left V 6 bases short and J 4 bases short, with 10 bases between. This CDR3 reads CASSGGGNQPQHF. CDR3 nucleotides: TGTGCCAGCAGCGGGGGGGGAAATCAGCCCCAGCATTTT.